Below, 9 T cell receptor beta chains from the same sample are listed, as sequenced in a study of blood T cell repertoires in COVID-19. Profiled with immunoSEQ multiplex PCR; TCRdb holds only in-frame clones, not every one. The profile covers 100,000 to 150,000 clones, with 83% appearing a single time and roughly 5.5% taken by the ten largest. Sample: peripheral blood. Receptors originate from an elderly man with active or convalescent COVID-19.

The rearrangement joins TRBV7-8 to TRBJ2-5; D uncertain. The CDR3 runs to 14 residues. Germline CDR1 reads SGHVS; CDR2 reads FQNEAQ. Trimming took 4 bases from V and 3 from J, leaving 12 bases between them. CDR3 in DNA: TGTGCCAGCAGCTCATATCGCGAAAAAGAGACCCAGTACTTC. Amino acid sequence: CASSSYREKETQYF.

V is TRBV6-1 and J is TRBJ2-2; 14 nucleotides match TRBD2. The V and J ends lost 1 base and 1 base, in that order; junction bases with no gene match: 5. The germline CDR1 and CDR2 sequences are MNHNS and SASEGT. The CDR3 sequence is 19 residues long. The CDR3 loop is CASSEGTSGGQVNTGELFF. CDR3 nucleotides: TGTGCCAGCAGTGAAGGGACTAGCGGGGGGCAGGTGAACACCGGGGAGCTGTTTTTT.

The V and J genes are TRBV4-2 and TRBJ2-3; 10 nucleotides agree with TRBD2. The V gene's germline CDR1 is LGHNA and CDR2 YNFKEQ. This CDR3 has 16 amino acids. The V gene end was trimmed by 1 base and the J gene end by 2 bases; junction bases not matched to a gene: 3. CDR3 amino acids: CASSQGTSGYTDTQYF. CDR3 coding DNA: TGTGCCAGCAGCCAAGGGACTAGCGGCTACACAGATACGCAGTATTTT.

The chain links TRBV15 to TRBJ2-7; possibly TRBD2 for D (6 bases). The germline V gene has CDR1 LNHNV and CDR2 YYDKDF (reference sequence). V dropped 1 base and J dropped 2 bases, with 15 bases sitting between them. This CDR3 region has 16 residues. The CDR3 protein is CATSRVLGTGTYEQYF. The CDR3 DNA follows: TGTGCCACCAGCAGAGTACTCGGGACTGGAACCTACGAGCAGTACTTC.

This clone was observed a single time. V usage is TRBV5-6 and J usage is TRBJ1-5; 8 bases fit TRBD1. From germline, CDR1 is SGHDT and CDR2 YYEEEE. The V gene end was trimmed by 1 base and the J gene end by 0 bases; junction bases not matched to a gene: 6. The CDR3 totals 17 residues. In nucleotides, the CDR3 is TGTGCCAGCAGCTTGAGGACAGGGAGTATTAGCAATCAGCCCCAGCATTTT. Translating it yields CASSLRTGSISNQPQHF. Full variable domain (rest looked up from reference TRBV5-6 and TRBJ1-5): DAGVTQSPTHLIKTRGQQVTLRCSPKSGHDTVSWYQQALGQGPQFIFQYYEEEERQRGNFPDRFSGHQFPNYSSELNVNALLLGDSALYLCASSLRTGSISNQPQHFGDGTRLSIL.

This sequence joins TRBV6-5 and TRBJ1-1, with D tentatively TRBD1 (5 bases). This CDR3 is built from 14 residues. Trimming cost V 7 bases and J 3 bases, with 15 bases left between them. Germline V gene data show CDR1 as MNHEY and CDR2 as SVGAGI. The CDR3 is CASIRRGRDTEAFF. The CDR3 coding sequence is TGTGCCAGCATTAGGAGGGGAAGGGACACTGAAGCTTTCTTT.

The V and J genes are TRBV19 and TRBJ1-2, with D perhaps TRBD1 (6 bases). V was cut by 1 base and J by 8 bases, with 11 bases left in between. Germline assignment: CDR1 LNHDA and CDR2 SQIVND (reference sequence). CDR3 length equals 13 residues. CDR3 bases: TGTGCCAGTAGTATAGGCAGGGGTTTAGGCTACACCTTC. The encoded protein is CASSIGRGLGYTF.

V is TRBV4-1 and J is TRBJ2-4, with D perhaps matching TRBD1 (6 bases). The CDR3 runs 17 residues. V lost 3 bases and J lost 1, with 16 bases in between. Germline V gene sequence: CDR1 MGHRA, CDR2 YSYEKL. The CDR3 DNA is TGCGCCAGCAGCCAGGTCCCTCAGGGGCCGGCCAAAAACATTCAGTACTTC. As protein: CASSQVPQGPAKNIQYF.

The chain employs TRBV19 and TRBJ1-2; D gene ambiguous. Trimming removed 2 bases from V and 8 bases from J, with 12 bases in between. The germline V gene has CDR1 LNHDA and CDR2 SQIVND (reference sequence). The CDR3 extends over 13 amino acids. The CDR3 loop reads CASSILAGEGYTF. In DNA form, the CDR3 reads TGTGCCAGTAGTATACTGGCAGGCGAAGGCTACACCTTC.